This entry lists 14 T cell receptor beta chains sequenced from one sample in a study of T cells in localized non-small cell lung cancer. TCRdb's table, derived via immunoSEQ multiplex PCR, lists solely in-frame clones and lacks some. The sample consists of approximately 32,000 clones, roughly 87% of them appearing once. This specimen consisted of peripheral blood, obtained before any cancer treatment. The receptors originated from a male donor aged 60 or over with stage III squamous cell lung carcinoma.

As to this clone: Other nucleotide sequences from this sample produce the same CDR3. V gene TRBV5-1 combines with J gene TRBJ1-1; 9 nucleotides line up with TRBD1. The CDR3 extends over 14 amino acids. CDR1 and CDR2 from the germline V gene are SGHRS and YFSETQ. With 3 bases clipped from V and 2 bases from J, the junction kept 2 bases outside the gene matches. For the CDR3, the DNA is TGCGCCAGCAGCTCACAGGGGGCTAACACTGAAGCTTTCTTT. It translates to CASSSQGANTEAFF. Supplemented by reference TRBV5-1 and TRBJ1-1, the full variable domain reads KAGVTQTPRYLIKTRGQQVTLSCSPISGHRSVSWYQQTPGQGLQFLFEYFSETQRNKGNFPGRFSGRQFSNSRSEMNVSTLELGDSALYLCASSSQGANTEAFFGQGTRLTVV.

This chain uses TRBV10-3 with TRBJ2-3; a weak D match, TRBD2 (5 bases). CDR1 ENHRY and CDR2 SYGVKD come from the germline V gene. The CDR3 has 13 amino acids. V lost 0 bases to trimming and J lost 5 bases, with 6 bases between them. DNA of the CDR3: TGTGCCATCAGTGAGTCCCGGGGAGATACGCAGTATTTT. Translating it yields CAISESRGDTQYF.

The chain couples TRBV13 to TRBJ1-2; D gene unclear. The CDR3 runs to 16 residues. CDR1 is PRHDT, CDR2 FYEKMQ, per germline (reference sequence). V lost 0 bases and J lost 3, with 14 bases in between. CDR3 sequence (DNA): TGTGCCAGCAGCTTAGGCGCAGCAGGCGGACACTATGGCTACACCTTC. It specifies CASSLGAAGGHYGYTF.

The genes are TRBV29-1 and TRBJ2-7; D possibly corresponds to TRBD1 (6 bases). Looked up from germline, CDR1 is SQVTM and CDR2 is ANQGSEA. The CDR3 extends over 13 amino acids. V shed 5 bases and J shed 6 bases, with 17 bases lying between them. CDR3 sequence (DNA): TGCAGCGTTCGCCAACAGGGAATCAGCGAGCAGTACTTC. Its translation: CSVRQQGISEQYF.

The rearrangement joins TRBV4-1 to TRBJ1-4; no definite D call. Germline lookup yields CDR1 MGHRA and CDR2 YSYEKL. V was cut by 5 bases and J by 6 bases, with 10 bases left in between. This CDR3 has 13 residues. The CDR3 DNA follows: TGCGCCAGCAGCGTAAGCGGTTATGAAAAACTGTTTTTT. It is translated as CASSVSGYEKLFF.

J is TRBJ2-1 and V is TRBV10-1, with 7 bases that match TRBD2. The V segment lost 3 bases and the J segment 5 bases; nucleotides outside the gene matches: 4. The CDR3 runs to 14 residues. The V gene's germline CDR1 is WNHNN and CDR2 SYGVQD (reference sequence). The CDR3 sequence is CASSEGTTNNEQFF. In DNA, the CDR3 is TGCGCCAGCAGTGAAGGGACTACAAACAATGAGCAGTTCTTC.

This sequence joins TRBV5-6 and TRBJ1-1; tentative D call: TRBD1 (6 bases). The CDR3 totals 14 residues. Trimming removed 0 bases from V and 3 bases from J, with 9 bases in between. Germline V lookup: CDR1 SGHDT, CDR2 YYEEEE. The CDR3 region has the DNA TGTGCCAGCAGCTTGGCAGGGGTGGACACTGAAGCTTTCTTT. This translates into CASSLAGVDTEAFF.

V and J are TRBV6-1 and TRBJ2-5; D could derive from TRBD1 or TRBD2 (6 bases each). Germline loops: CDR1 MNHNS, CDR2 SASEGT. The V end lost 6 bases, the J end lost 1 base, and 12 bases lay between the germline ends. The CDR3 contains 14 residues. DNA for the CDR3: TGTGCCAGCAGGAGGGGGGACTCCCAAGAGACCCAGTACTTC. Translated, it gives CASRRGDSQETQYF.

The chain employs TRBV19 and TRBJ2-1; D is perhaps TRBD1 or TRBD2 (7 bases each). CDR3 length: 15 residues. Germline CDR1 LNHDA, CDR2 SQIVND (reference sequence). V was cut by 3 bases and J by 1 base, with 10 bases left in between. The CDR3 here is CASSIQGGSYNEQFF. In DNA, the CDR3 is TGTGCCAGTAGTATTCAGGGGGGGTCCTACAATGAGCAGTTCTTC.

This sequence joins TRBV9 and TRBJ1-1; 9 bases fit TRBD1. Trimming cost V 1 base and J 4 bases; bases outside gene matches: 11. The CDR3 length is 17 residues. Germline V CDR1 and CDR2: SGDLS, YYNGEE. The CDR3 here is CASSVRSGQGLTTEAFF. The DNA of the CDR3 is TGTGCCAGCAGCGTACGGTCAGGACAGGGGTTGACCACTGAAGCTTTCTTT.

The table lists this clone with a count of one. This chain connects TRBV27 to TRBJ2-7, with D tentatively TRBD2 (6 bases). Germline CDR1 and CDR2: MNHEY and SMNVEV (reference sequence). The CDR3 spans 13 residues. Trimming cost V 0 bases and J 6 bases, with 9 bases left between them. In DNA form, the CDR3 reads TGTGCCAGCAGTTTATCCAGGACTACCGAGCAGTACTTC. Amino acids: CASSLSRTTEQYF.

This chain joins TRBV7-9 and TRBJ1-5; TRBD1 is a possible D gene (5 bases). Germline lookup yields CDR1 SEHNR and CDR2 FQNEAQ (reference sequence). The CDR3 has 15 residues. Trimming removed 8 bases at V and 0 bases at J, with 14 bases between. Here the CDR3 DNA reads TGTGCCAGCGGACACGGGGGGAATAGCAATCAGCCCCAGCATTTT. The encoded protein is CASGHGGNSNQPQHF.

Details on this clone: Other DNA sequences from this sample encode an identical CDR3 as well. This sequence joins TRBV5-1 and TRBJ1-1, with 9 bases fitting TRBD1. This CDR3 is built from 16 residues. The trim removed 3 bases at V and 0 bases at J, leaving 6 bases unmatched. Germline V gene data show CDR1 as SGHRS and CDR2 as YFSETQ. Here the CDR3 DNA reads TGCGCCAGCAGCTCGGGACAGGGAGGGATGAACACTGAAGCTTTCTTT. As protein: CASSSGQGGMNTEAFF.

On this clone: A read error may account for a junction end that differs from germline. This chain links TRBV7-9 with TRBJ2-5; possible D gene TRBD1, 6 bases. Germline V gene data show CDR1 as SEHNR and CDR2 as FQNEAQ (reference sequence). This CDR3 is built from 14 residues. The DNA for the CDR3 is TGTGCCAGCAGCTCCTGGACAGACCAAGGGACCCAGTACTTC. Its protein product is CASSSWTDQGTQYF.